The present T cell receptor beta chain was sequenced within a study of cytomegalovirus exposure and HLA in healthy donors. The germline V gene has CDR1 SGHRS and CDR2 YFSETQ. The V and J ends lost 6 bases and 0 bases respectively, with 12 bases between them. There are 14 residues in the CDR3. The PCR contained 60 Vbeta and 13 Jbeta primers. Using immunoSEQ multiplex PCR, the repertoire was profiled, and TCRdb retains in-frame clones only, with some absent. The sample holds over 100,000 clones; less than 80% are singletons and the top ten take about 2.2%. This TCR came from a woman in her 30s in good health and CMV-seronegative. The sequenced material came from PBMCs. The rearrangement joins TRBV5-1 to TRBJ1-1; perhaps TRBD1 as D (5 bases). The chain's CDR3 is CASNQGGMNTEAFF. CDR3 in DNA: TGCGCCAGCAACCAGGGCGGGATGAACACTGAAGCTTTCTTT.